The 20 T cell receptor beta chains below come from one sample, sequenced in a study of cytomegalovirus exposure and HLA in healthy donors. Measured with immunoSEQ multiplex PCR; TCRdb has only the in-frame clones, and not every one. The repertoire has approximately 170,000 clones, around four fifths of them found once; the top ten carry approximately 2.3%. Sequencing was carried out using PBMCs. The receptors derive from a man aged 25-45 years in good health and CMV-seropositive.

This chain joins TRBV19 and TRBJ1-1; possibly TRBD1 for D (5 bases). Trimming cost V 3 bases and J 3 bases, with 11 bases left between them. The CDR3 is 14 residues long. CDR1 is LNHDA, CDR2 SQIVND, per germline (reference sequence). In DNA form, the CDR3 reads TGTGCCAGTAGTATTACAGGCTTCTACACTGAAGCTTTCTTT. Translation gives CASSITGFYTEAFF.

The rearrangement uses TRBV6-5 and TRBJ2-7; 7 bases agree with TRBD1. The germline V gene has CDR1 MNHEY and CDR2 SVGAGI. This CDR3 is built from 14 residues. With V trimmed by 6 bases and J by 3 bases, 8 bases remained unmatched. The CDR3 here is CASRPTTGFYEQYF. For the CDR3, the DNA is TGTGCCAGCAGACCCACGACAGGGTTCTACGAGCAGTACTTC.

The rearrangement links TRBV4-1 to TRBJ1-1; D unclear. CDR3 length equals 16 residues. The ends were cut back, 1 base at V and 3 bases at J, with 15 bases in the middle. Germline V lookup: CDR1 MGHRA, CDR2 YSYEKL. CDR3 sequence (DNA): TGCGCCAGCAGCCAAGGGCGGGATTTCACGGACACTGAAGCTTTCTTT. Translating gives CASSQGRDFTDTEAFF.

The genes are TRBV25-1 and TRBJ1-6; D gene unclear. Looked up from germline, CDR1 is MGHDK and CDR2 is SYGVNS. This CDR3 spans 17 amino acids. The V gene lost 0 bases and the J gene lost 12 bases, with 21 bases spanning the gap. DNA of the CDR3: TGTGCCAGCAGTGAATACAATATGGCCACCACACCTTTACCCCTCCACTTT. Encoded protein: CASSEYNMATTPLPLHF.

The rearrangement links TRBV2 to TRBJ1-4; D is perhaps TRBD1 (5 bases). Germline loops: CDR1 SNHLY, CDR2 FYNNEI. The CDR3 has 14 residues. V gave up 5 bases and J gave up 8 bases, with 15 bases separating them. The CDR3 coding sequence is TGTGCCAGCAGTTTGGTTAGGGGCCTGGAAAAACTGTTTTTT. Translation gives CASSLVRGLEKLFF.

The V gene is TRBV4-3, the J gene TRBJ2-1; TRBD2 agrees at 8 bases. The J segment lost 4 bases and the V segment lost 1 base, leaving 15 bases of the junction unmatched. Germline CDR1 reads LGHNA; CDR2 reads YSLEER. The CDR3 consists of 19 residues. CDR3 region: CASSQVLMGGGPQYNEQFF. The CDR3 region has the DNA TGCGCCAGCAGCCAAGTTTTGATGGGCGGGGGGCCACAGTACAATGAGCAGTTCTTC.

V usage is TRBV6-5 and J usage is TRBJ1-5; 7 nucleotides match TRBD1. V shed 6 bases, J shed 3 bases, and the junction held 2 bases outside the gene matches. The CDR3 is made up of 13 amino acids. CDR1 and CDR2 (germline): MNHEY, SVGAGI. CDR3 bases: TGTGCCAGCAGGGGACAGTCCAATCAGCCCCAGCATTTT. It specifies CASRGQSNQPQHF.

The rearrangement joins TRBV7-2 to TRBJ1-4, with a tentative D call TRBD1 (5 bases). The CDR3 spans 15 residues. Trimming took 6 bases from V and 7 from J, leaving 18 bases between them. Germline lookup yields CDR1 SGHTA and CDR2 FQGNSA. CDR3 region: CASSLRGGGGEKLFF. The DNA for the CDR3 is TGTGCCAGCAGTCTCCGCGGGGGAGGTGGTGAAAAACTGTTTTTT.

J is TRBJ2-3 and V is TRBV7-9; 8 bases are a match to TRBD2. Germline assignment: CDR1 SEHNR and CDR2 FQNEAQ (reference sequence). CDR3 length: 15 residues. V was pared by 10 bases and J by 4 bases, with 13 bases of the junction left unmatched. Here the CDR3 DNA reads TGTGCCACCGACCCTCGGGGGGGGAGGGCAGATACGCAGTATTTT. It is translated as CATDPRGGRADTQYF.

This chain uses TRBV5-5 with TRBJ2-5; D remains ambiguous. The CDR3 runs 12 residues. Germline assignment: CDR1 SGHKS and CDR2 YYEKEE (reference sequence). The V end lost 4 bases, the J end lost 2 bases, and 6 bases lay between the germline ends. CDR3 sequence (DNA): TGTGCCAGCAGCACAATACAAGAGACCCAGTACTTC. Its protein product is CASSTIQETQYF.

This clone occurred a few times. The chain has TRBV19 and TRBJ1-2; TRBD1 matches at 7 bases. V lost 6 bases to trimming and J lost 8 bases; unmatched junction nucleotides: 9. The CDR3 has 13 residues. Per germline, CDR1 LNHDA and CDR2 SQIVND (reference sequence). The CDR3 sequence: CASSAARGEGYTF. The CDR3 DNA is TGTGCCAGTAGCGCGGCCAGGGGGGAAGGCTACACCTTC.

The genes are TRBV4-1 and TRBJ2-7, with 9 nucleotides matching TRBD1. CDR1 MGHRA and CDR2 YSYEKL come from the germline V gene. The CDR3 covers 17 residues. Trimming cost V 4 bases and J 1 base; bases outside gene matches: 11. The CDR3: CASSRYAGTGISYEQYF. CDR3 DNA sequence: TGCGCCAGCAGCCGCTATGCCGGGACAGGGATATCCTACGAGCAGTACTTC.

This clone was detected a few times. The rearrangement links TRBV7-2 to TRBJ1-1; D not certain. The CDR3 loop spans 11 amino acids. Trimming removed 2 bases from V and 8 bases from J, with 6 bases in between. Germline values: CDR1 SGHTA, CDR2 FQGNSA. DNA for the CDR3: TGTGCCAGCAGCTTATCCAGGGAAGCTTTCTTT. It codes for CASSLSREAFF. Full variable domain (missing parts from reference TRBV7-2 and TRBJ1-1): GAGVSQSPSNKVTEKGKDVELRCDPISGHTALYWYRQSLGQGLEFLIYFQGNSAPDKSGLPSDRFSAERTGGSVSTLTIQRTQQEDSAVYLCASSLSREAFFGQGTRLTVV.

V gene TRBV14 combines with J gene TRBJ1-2; D possibly corresponds to TRBD1 (6 bases). With 2 bases removed from V and 4 bases from J, the gap between germline ends came to 11 bases. The CDR3 runs 14 residues. The germline CDR1 and CDR2 sequences are SGHDN and FVKESK. The CDR3 sequence is CASSQSDRTYGYTF. In DNA form, the CDR3 reads TGTGCCAGCAGCCAAAGTGACAGGACCTATGGCTACACCTTC.

This rearrangement joins TRBV6-5 to TRBJ1-5; the D is unclear. Germline V CDR1 and CDR2: MNHEY, SVGAGI. The CDR3 is 14 amino acids. V was pared by 0 bases and J by 7 bases, with 10 bases between. CDR3 sequence: CASSYSATLQPQHF. CDR3 DNA sequence: TGTGCCAGCAGTTACTCAGCGACCCTCCAGCCCCAGCATTTT.

The chain joins TRBV7-9 to TRBJ1-4, with D possibly being TRBD1 (6 bases). Trimming left V 6 bases short and J 3 bases short, with 14 bases between. The germline gives CDR1 SEHNR, CDR2 FQNEAQ (reference sequence). The CDR3 spans 15 residues. CDR3 amino acids: CASSILGQPNEKLFF. In nucleotides, the CDR3 is TGTGCCAGCAGTATCCTTGGACAGCCTAATGAAAAACTGTTTTTT.

V and J are TRBV5-1 and TRBJ2-5, with TRBD1 identical over 9 bases. Trimming cost V 2 bases and J 2 bases; bases outside gene matches: 1. The CDR3 has 14 amino acids. The germline V gene has CDR1 SGHRS and CDR2 YFSETQ. The CDR3 is CASSFGQGQETQYF. DNA of the CDR3: TGCGCCAGCAGCTTTGGACAGGGGCAAGAGACCCAGTACTTC.

This clone was seen a handful of times. V is TRBV27 and J is TRBJ1-6; no clear D. This CDR3 comprises 14 residues. Germline lookup yields CDR1 MNHEY and CDR2 SMNVEV (reference sequence). Trimming removed 7 bases from V and 6 bases from J, with 13 bases in between. The CDR3 loop reads CASTDLAGNSPLHF. CDR3 DNA sequence: TGTGCCAGCACCGACCTCGCGGGTAATTCACCCCTCCACTTT.

The chain links TRBV2 to TRBJ2-3, with 8 bases identical to TRBD1. This CDR3 is built from 12 residues. The trim removed 11 bases at V and 1 base at J, leaving 2 bases unmatched. Germline CDR1 and CDR2: SNHLY and FYNNEI. The CDR3 sequence: CAGGQGTDTQYF. CDR3 bases: TGTGCCGGGGGACAGGGCACAGATACGCAGTATTTT.

This chain links TRBV11-2 with TRBJ1-3, with 10 bases lining up with TRBD1. V lost 5 bases to trimming and J lost 7 bases; unmatched junction nucleotides: 8. This CDR3 contains 15 residues. Germline assignment: CDR1 SGHAT and CDR2 FQNNGV. The CDR3 region has the DNA TGTGCCAGCAGCCCCCGACAGGGGGCAAGGAACACCATATATTTT. The encoded protein is CASSPRQGARNTIYF.